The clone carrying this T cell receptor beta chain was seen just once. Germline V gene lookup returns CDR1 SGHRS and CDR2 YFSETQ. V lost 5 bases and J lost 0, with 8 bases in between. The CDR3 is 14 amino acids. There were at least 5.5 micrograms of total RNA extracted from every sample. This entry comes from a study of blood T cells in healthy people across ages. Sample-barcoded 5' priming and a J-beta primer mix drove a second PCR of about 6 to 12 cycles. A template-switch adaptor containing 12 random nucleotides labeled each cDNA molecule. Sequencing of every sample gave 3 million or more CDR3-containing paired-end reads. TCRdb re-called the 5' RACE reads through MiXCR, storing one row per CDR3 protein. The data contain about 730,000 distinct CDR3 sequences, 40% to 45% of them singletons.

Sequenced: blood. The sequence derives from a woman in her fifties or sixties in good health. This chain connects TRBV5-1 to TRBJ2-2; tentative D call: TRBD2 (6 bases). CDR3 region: CASREGTNTGELFF. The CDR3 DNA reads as TGCGCCAGCAGGGAGGGAACGAACACCGGGGAGCTGTTTTTT.